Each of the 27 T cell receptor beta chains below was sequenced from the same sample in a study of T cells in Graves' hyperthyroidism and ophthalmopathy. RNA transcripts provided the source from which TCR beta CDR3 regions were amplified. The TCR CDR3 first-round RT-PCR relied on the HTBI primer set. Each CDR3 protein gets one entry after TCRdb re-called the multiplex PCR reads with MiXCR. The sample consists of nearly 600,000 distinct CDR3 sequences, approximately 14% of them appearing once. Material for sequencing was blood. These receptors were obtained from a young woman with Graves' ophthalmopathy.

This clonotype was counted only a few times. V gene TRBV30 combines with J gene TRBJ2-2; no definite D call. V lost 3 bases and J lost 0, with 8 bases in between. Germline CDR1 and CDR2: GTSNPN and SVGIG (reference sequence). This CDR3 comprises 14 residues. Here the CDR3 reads CAWRVSTNTGELFF. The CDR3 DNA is TGTGCCTGGAGGGTCAGTACGAACACCGGGGAGCTGTTTTTT.

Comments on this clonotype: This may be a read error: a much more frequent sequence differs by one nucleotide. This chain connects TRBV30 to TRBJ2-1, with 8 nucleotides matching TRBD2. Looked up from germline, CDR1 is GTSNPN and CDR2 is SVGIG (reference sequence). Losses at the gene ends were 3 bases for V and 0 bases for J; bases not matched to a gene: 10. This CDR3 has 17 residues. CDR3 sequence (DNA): TGTGCCTGGAGGGTGGGGACTAGTAACAGCTCCTACAATGAGCAGTTCTTC. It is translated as CAWRVGTSNSSYNEQFF.

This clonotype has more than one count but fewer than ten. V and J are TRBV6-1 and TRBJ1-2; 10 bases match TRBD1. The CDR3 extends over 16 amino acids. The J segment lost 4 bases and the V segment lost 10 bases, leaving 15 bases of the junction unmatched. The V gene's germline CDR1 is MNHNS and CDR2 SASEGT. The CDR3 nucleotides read TGTGCCATTTCCGACAGGGGGCCCGGTAGGTCCTATGGCTACACCTTC. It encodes CAISDRGPGRSYGYTF.

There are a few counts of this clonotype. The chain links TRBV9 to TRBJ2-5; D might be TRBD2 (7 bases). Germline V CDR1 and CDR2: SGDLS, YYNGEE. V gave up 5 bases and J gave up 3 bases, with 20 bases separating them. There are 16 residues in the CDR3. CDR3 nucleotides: TGTGCCAGCAGTGCTACCAGGAGGGGGAGGGAAGAGACCCAGTACTTC. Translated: CASSATRRGREETQYF. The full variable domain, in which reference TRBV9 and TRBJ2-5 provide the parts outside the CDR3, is DSGVTQTPKHLITATGQRVTLRCSPRSGDLSVYWYQQSLDQGLQFLIQYYNGEERAKGNILERFSAQQFPDLHSELNLSSLELGDSALYFCASSATRRGREETQYFGPGTRLLVL.

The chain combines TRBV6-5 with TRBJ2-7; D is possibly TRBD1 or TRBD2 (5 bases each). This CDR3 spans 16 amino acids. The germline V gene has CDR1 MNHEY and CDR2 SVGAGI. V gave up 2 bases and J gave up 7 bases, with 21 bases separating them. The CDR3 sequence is CASSYDMWGSGREQYF. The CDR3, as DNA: TGTGCCAGCAGTTACGATATGTGGGGGTCGGGGCGGGAGCAGTACTTC.

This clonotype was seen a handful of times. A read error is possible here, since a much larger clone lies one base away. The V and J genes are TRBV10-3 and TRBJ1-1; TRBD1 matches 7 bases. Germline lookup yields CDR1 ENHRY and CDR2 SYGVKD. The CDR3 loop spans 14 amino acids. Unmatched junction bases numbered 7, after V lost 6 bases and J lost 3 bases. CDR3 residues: CAISNSGGYTEAFF. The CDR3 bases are TGTGCCATCAGCAATTCAGGGGGTTACACTGAAGCTTTCTTT.

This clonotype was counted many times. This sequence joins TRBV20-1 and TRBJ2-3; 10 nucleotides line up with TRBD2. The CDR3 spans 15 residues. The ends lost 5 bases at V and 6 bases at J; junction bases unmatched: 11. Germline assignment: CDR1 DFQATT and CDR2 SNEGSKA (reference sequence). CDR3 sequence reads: CSAPLSGRAEDTQYF. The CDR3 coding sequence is TGCAGTGCTCCCCTCAGCGGGAGGGCCGAGGATACGCAGTATTTT.

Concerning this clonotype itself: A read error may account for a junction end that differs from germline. The CDR3 loop reads CSSGRGTGGTDTQYF. For the CDR3, the DNA is TGCAGCTCTGGCCGGGGGACAGGGGGCACGGATACGCAGTATTTT. The chain recombines TRBV29-1 with TRBJ2-3, with 12 positions matching TRBD1. The CDR3 length is 15 residues. The germline CDR1 and CDR2 sequences are SQVTM and ANQGSEA.

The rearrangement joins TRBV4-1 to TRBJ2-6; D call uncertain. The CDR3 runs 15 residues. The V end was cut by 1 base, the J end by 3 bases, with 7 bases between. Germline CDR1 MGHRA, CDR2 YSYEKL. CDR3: CASSQVPGGANVLTF. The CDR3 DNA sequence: TGCGCCAGCAGCCAAGTCCCTGGTGGGGCCAACGTCCTGACTTTC.

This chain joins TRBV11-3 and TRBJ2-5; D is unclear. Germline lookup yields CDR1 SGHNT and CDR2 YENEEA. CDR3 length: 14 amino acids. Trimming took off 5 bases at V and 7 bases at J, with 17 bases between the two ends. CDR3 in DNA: TGTGCCAGCAGCCCCTCATCAGACAAAGGGACCCAGTACTTC. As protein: CASSPSSDKGTQYF.

CDR3 sequence reads: CASSQHRGSTYNSPLHF. CDR3 coding DNA: TGCGCCAGCAGCCAACACAGGGGTAGTACCTATAATTCACCCCTCCACTTT. This chain uses TRBV4-3 with TRBJ1-6; 7 nucleotides agree with TRBD1. The CDR3 consists of 17 residues. Per the germline V gene, CDR1 is LGHNA and CDR2 is YSLEER. V gave up 2 bases and J gave up 2 bases; unmatched junction bases: 6.

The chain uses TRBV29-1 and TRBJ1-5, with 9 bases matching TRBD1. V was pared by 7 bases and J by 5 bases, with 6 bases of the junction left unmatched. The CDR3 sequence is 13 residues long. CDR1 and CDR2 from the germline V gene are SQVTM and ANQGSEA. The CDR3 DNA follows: TGCAGCGCGGGACAGGGAGGGGATCAGCCCCAGCATTTT. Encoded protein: CSAGQGGDQPQHF.

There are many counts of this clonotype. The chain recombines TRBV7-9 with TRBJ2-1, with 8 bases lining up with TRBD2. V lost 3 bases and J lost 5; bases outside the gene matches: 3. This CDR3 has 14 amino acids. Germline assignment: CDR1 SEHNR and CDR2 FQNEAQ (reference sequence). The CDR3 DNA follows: TGTGCCAGCAGCTTTTCGGGAGGGAACAATGAGCAGTTCTTC. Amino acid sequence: CASSFSGGNNEQFF.

CDR3 nucleotide sequence: TGTGCCAGTAGTATGGGGGAGGGATTAATCCCCGGGGAGCTGTTTTTT. Amino acids: CASSMGEGLIPGELFF. The chain combines TRBV19 with TRBJ2-2; TRBD2 matches at 7 bases. V trimming: 3 bases; J trimming: 6 bases; junction bases outside the gene matches: 10. The germline V gene has CDR1 LNHDA and CDR2 SQIVND (reference sequence). The CDR3 runs 16 residues.

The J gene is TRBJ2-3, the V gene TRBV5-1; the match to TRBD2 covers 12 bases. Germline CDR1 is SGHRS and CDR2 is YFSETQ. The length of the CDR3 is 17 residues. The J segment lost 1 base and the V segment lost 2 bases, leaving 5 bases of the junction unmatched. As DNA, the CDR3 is TGCGCCAGCAGCTTACGACTAGCGGGAGAACGCACAGATACGCAGTATTTT. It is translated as CASSLRLAGERTDTQYF.

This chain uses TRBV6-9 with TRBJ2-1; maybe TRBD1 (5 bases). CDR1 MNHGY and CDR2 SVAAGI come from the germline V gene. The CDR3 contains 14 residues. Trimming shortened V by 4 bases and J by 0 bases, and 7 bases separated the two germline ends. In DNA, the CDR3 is TGTGCCAGCAGTTGGACACTCTCCTACAATGAGCAGTTCTTC. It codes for CASSWTLSYNEQFF.

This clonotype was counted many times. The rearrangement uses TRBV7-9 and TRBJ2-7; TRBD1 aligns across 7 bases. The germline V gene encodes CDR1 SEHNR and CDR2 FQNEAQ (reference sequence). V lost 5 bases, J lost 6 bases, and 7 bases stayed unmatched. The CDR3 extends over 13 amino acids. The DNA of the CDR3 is TGTGCCAGCAGCCCCACAAACAGGGGCGAGCAGTACTTC. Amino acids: CASSPTNRGEQYF.

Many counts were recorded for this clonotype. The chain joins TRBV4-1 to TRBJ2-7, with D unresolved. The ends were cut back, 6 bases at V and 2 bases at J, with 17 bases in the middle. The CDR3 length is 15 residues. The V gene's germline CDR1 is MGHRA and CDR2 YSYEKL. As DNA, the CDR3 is TGCGCCAGCAGTCAACCTTCAGTAAGTCCCTACGAGCAGTACTTC. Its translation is CASSQPSVSPYEQYF.

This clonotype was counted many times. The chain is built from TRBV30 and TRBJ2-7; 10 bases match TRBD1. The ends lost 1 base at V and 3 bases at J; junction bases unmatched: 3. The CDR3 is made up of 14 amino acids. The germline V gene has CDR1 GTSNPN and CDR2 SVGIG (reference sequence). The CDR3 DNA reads TGTGCCTGGAGTGCAGGGACAGGGGTCTACGAGCAGTACTTC. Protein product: CAWSAGTGVYEQYF.

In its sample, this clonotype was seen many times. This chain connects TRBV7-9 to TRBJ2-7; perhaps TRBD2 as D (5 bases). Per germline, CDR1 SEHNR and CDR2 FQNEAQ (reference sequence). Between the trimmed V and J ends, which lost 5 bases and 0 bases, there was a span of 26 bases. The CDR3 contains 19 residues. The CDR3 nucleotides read TGTGCCAGCAGCCCGAGCCACCCCATCGGCGGGCGCAGCTCCTACGAGCAGTACTTC. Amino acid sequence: CASSPSHPIGGRSSYEQYF. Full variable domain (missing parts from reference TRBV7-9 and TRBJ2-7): DTGVSQNPRHKITKRGQNVTFRCDPISEHNRLYWYRQTLGQGPEFLTYFQNEAQLEKSRLLSDRFSAERPKGSFSTLEIQRTEQGDSAMYLCASSPSHPIGGRSSYEQYFGPGTRLTVT.

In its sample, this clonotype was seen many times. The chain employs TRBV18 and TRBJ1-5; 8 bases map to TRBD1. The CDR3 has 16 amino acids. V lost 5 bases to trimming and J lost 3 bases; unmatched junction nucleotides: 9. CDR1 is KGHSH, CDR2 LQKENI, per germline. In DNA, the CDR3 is TGTGCCAGCTCATCTGCGACAGGGGCTCCCAATCAGCCCCAGCATTTT. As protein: CASSSATGAPNQPQHF.

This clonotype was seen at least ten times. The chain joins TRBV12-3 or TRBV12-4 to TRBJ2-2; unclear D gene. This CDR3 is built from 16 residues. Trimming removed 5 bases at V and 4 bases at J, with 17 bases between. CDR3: CASSARAPRTTGELFF. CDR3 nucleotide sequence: TGTGCCAGCAGTGCCCGGGCCCCAAGGACCACCGGGGAGCTGTTTTTT.

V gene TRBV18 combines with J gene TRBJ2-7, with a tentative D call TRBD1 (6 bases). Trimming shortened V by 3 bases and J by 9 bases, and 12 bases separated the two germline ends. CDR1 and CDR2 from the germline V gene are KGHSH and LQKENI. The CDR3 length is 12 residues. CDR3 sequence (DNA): TGTGCCAGCTCACCTGGGACACCCGTGCAGTACTTC. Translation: CASSPGTPVQYF. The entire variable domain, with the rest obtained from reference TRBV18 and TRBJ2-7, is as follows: NAGVMQNPRHLVRRRGQEARLRCSPMKGHSHVYWYRQLPEEGLKFMVYLQKENIIDESGMPKERFSAEFPKEGPSILRIQQVVRGDSAAYFCASSPGTPVQYFGPGTRLTVT.

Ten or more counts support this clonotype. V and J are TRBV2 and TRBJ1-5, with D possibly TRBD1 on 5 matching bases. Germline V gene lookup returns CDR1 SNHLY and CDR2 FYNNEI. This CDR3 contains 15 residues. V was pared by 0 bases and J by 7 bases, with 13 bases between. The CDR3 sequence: CASSEALRGVQPQHF. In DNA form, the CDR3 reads TGTGCCAGCAGTGAAGCGCTTCGAGGGGTCCAGCCCCAGCATTTT.

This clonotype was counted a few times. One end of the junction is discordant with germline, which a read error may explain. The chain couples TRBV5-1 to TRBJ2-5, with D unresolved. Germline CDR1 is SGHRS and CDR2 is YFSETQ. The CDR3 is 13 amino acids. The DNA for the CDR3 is TGCGCCAGCAGGAGTAACTGGGAAGAGACCCAGTGCTTC. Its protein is CASRSNWEETQCF.

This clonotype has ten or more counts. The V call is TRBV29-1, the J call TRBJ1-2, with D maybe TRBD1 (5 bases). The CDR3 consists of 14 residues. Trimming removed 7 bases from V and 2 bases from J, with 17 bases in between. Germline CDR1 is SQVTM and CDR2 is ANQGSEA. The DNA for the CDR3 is TGCAGCGCTTCGGGCGGGGCGACGAACTATGGCTACACCTTC. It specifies CSASGGATNYGYTF. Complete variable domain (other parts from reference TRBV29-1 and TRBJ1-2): SAVISQKPSRDICQRGTSLTIQCQVDSQVTMMFWYRQQPGQSLTLIATANQGSEATYESGFVIDKFPISRPNLTFSTLTVSNMSPEDSSIYLCSASGGATNYGYTFGSGTRLTVV.

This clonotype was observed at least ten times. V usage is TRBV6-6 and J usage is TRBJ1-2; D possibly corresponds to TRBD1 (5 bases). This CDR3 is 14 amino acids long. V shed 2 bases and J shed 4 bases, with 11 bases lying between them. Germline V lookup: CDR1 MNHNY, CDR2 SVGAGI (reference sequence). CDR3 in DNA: TGTGCCAGCAGTTACGAAAGGGGAGTCTATGGCTACACCTTC. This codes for CASSYERGVYGYTF.